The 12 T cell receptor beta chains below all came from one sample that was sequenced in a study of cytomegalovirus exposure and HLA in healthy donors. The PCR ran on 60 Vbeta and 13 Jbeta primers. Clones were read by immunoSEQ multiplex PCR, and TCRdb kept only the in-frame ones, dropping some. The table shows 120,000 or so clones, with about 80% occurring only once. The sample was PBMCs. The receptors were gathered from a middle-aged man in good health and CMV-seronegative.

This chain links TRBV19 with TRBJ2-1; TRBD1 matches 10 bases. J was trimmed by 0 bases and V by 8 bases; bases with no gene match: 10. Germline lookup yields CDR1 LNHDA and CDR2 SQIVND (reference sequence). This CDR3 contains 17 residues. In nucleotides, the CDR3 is TGTGCCAGTGACCCCGGGACAGGGGTAAGCTCCTACAATGAGCAGTTCTTC. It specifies CASDPGTGVSSYNEQFF.

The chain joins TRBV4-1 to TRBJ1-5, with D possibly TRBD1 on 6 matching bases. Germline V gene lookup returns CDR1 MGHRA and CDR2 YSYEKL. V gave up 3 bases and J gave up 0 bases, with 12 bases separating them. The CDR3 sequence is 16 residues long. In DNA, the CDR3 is TGCGCCAGCAGCCAGGGGGCGGGAGATAGCAATCAGCCCCAGCATTTT. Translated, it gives CASSQGAGDSNQPQHF.

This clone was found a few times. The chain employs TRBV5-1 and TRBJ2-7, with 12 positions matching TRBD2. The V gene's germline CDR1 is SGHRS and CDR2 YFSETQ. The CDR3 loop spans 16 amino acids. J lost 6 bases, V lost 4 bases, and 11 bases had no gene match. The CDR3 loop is CASSILAGGPLAEQYF. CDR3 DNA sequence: TGCGCCAGCAGCATCCTAGCGGGGGGGCCGTTGGCCGAGCAGTACTTC.

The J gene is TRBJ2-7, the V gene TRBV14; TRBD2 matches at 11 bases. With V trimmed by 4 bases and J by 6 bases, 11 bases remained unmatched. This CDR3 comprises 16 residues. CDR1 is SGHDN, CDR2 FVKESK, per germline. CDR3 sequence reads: CASSPRSGGATLEQYF. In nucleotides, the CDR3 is TGTGCCAGCAGCCCGCGTAGCGGGGGGGCAACTCTCGAGCAGTACTTC.

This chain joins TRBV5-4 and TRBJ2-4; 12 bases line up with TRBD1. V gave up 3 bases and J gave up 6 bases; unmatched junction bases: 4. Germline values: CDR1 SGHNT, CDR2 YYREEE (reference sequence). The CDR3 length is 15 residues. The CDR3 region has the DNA TGTGCCAGCAGCTCAGGGACAGGGGGCACAAACATTCAGTACTTC. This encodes CASSSGTGGTNIQYF. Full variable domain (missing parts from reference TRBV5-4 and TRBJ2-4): ETGVTQSPTHLIKTRGQQVTLRCSSQSGHNTVSWYQQALGQGPQFIFQYYREEENGRGNFPPRFSGLQFPNYSSELNVNALELDDSALYLCASSSGTGGTNIQYFGAGTRLSVL.

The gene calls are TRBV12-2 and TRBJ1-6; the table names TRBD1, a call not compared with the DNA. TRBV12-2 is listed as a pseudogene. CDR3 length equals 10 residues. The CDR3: CASRPPSLHF. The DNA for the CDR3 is TGTGCAAGTCGCCCCCCATCCCTCCACTTT.

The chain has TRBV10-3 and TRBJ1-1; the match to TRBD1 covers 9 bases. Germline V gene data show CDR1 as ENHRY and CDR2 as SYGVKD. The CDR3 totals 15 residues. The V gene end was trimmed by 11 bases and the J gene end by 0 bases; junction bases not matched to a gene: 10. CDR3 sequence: CAVRQGDGMNTEAFF. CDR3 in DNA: TGTGCCGTCCGACAGGGGGACGGCATGAACACTGAAGCTTTCTTT.

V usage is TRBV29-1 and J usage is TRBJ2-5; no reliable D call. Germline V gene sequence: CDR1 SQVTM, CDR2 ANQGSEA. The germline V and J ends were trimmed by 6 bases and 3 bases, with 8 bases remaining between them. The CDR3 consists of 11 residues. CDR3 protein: CSVGGEETQYF. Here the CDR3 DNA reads TGCAGCGTCGGTGGAGAAGAGACCCAGTACTTC.

CDR3 sequence: CASSSPRGGSYNEQFF. The CDR3, as DNA: TGTGCCAGCAGTTCCCCCCGCGGGGGCTCCTACAATGAGCAGTTCTTC. The chain employs TRBV6-6 and TRBJ2-1, with 7 bases aligning to TRBD2. V dropped 4 bases and J dropped 0; count of bases not matched to a gene: 6. The CDR3 consists of 16 residues. Germline CDR1 and CDR2: MNHNY and SVGAGI (reference sequence).

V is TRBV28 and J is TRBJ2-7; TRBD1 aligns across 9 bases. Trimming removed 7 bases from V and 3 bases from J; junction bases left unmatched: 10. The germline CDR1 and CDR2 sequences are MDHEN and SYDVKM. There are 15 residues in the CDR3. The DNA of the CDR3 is TGTGCCAGCATCAACACCGGGACAGGGATCTACGAGCAGTACTTC. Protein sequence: CASINTGTGIYEQYF.

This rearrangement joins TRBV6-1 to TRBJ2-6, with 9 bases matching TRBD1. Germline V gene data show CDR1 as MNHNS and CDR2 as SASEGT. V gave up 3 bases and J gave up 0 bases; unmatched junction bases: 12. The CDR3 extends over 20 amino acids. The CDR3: CASSEMSWDRAYSGANVLTF. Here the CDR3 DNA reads TGTGCCAGCAGTGAGATGTCTTGGGACAGGGCATACTCTGGGGCCAACGTCCTGACTTTC.

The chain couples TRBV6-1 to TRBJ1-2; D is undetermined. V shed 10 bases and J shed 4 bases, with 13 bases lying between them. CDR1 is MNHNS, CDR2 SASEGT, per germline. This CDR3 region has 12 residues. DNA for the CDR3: TGTGCCACCGATATAAGCCTCTATGGCTACACCTTC. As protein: CATDISLYGYTF.